One sample yielded the 9 T cell receptor beta chains listed below, sequenced in a study of T cell responses to AZD1222 COVID-19 vaccine. Data came from immunoSEQ multiplex PCR; TCRdb stores just in-frame clones and leaves some out. The data contain 150,000 or so clones, roughly 90% of them singletons. Source: peripheral blood, taken 28 days after the second AZD1222 dose. The receptors were sampled from an adult who received the AZD1222 COVID-19 vaccine.

This rearrangement joins TRBV4-2 to TRBJ2-7; D is ambiguous. Trimming took off 0 bases at V and 4 bases at J, with 10 bases between the two ends. CDR3 size: 14 residues. Germline V CDR1 and CDR2: LGHNA, YNFKEQ. The CDR3 sequence: CASSQEVQFYEQYF. The CDR3 bases are TGTGCCAGCAGCCAAGAGGTCCAGTTTTACGAGCAGTACTTC.

The V call is TRBV9, the J call TRBJ1-2, with D uncertain. The V and J ends lost 2 bases and 6 bases respectively, with 26 bases between them. Looked up from germline, CDR1 is SGDLS and CDR2 is YYNGEE. The CDR3 has 18 residues. In DNA form, the CDR3 reads TGTGCCAGCAGCGTTTTATCGGCCTCGAGTTGGGAGGAAAATGGCTACACCTTC. Protein: CASSVLSASSWEENGYTF. The whole variable domain, filled in from reference TRBV9 and TRBJ1-2, reads DSGVTQTPKHLITATGQRVTLRCSPRSGDLSVYWYQQSLDQGLQFLIQYYNGEERAKGNILERFSAQQFPDLHSELNLSSLELGDSALYFCASSVLSASSWEENGYTFGSGTRLTVV.

The gene calls are TRBV11-1 and TRBJ2-7, with D tentatively TRBD1 (6 bases). Trimming cost V 1 base and J 7 bases, with 17 bases left between them. The germline V gene has CDR1 SGHAT and CDR2 FQDESV (reference sequence). The CDR3 runs 15 residues. CDR3 coding DNA: TGTGCCAGCAGCTTAGGGACAGACCCGTTGTTAGAGCAGTACTTC. Its protein is CASSLGTDPLLEQYF.

The gene calls are TRBV18 and TRBJ2-1; TRBD2 might be the D (7 bases). Germline CDR1 is KGHSH and CDR2 is LQKENI. Trimming shortened V by 3 bases and J by 7 bases, and 13 bases separated the two germline ends. The CDR3 is 14 amino acids. CDR3 sequence: CASSPRTAGNEQFF. The CDR3 nucleotides read TGTGCCAGCTCACCGAGGACAGCGGGGAATGAGCAGTTCTTC.

The genes are TRBV19 and TRBJ2-1, with D perhaps assigned TRBD1 or TRBD2 (5 bases each). Germline lookup yields CDR1 LNHDA and CDR2 SQIVND (reference sequence). V lost 5 bases and J lost 5, with 13 bases in between. This CDR3 has 14 residues. This CDR3 is CASSPGPANNEQFF. CDR3 bases: TGTGCCAGTAGTCCGGGGCCAGCGAACAATGAGCAGTTCTTC.

V is TRBV29-1 and J is TRBJ1-1; D not resolved. The CDR3 runs to 12 residues. Germline V gene data show CDR1 as SQVTM and CDR2 as ANQGSEA. V lost 3 bases and J lost 8, with 13 bases in between. The DNA for the CDR3 is TGCAGCGTTGAGCCAGCCCTGGGGGAAGCTTTCTTT. It yields the protein CSVEPALGEAFF. Together with reference TRBV29-1 and TRBJ1-1, the CDR3 gives the full variable domain: SAVISQKPSRDICQRGTSLTIQCQVDSQVTMMFWYRQQPGQSLTLIATANQGSEATYESGFVIDKFPISRPNLTFSTLTVSNMSPEDSSIYLCSVEPALGEAFFGQGTRLTVV.

The chain has TRBV19 and TRBJ1-2; no definite D call. This CDR3 region has 15 residues. Germline-derived CDR1 and CDR2 are LNHDA and SQIVND (reference sequence). Deletions cut 8 bases from V and 4 bases from J, with 20 bases between. This chain's CDR3 is CASHQPEVTGYGYTF. The CDR3 nucleotides read TGTGCCAGTCACCAACCGGAGGTGACCGGCTATGGCTACACCTTC.

V and J are TRBV6-5 and TRBJ1-1; no definite D call. CDR3 length: 13 amino acids. V was cut by 4 bases and J by 2 bases, with 8 bases left in between. Germline V gene data show CDR1 as MNHEY and CDR2 as SVGAGI. The CDR3 DNA sequence: TGTGCCAGCAGTTCGAGTGGAAACACTGAAGCTTTCTTT. Translation gives CASSSSGNTEAFF.

This clone has a handful of counts. V is TRBV19 and J is TRBJ2-1, with 7 positions matching TRBD2. Trimming cost V 4 bases and J 0 bases; bases outside gene matches: 6. This CDR3 is 16 amino acids long. Germline values: CDR1 LNHDA, CDR2 SQIVND (reference sequence). The DNA for the CDR3 is TGTGCCAGTAGTAGACTAGCCGCTAGCTCCTACAATGAGCAGTTCTTC. Protein product: CASSRLAASSYNEQFF. The complete variable domain, with remaining parts taken from reference TRBV19 and TRBJ2-1, reads DGGITQSPKYLFRKEGQNVTLSCEQNLNHDAMYWYRQDPGQGLRLIYYSQIVNDFQKGDIAEGYSVSREKKESFPLTVTSAQKNPTAFYLCASSRLAASSYNEQFFGPGTRLTVL.